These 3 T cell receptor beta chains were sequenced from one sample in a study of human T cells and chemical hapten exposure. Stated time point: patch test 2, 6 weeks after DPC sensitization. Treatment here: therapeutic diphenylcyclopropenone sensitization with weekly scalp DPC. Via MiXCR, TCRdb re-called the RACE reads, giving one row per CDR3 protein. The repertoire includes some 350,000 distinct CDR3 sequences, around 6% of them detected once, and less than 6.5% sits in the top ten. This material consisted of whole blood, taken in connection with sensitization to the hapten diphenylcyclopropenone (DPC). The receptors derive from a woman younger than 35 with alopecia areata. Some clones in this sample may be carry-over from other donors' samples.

CDR3: CASRPGTSDTDTQYF. CDR3 in DNA: TGTGCCAGCAGACCCGGGACTAGCGACACAGATACGCAGTATTTT. This chain connects TRBV5-4 to TRBJ2-3; TRBD2 aligns across 10 bases. This CDR3 spans 15 amino acids. The junction had 5 bases not matched to a gene; V was cut back by 5 bases and J by 2 bases. Looked up from germline, CDR1 is SGHNT and CDR2 is YYREEE (reference sequence).

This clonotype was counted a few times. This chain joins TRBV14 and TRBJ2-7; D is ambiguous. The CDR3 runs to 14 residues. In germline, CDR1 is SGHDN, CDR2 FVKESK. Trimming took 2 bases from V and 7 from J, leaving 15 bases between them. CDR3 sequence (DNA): TGTGCCAGCAGCCAATATCGGGCCCCTGGGGAGCAGTACTTC. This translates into CASSQYRAPGEQYF.

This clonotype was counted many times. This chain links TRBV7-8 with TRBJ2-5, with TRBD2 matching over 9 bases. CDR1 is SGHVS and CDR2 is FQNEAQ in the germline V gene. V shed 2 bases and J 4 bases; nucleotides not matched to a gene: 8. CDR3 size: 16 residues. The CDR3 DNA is TGTGCCAGCAGCTTATATGGCGGGGGGGCCTCAGAGACCCAGTACTTC. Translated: CASSLYGGGASETQYF.